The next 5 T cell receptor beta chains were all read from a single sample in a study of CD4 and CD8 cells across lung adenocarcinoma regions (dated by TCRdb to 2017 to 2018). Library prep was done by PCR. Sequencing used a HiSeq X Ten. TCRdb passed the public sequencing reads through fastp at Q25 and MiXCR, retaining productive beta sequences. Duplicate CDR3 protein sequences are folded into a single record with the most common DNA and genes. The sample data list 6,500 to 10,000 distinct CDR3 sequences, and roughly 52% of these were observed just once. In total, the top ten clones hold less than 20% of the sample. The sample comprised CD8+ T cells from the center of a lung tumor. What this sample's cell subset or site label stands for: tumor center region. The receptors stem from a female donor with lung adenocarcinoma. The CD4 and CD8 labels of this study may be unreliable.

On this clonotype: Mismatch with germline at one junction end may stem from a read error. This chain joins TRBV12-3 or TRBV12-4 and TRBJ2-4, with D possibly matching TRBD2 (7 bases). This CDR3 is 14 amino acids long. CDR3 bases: TGTGCCAGCAGTTTTGGGGGGGCTGAAAACATGCAGTATTTC. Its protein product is CASSFGGAENMQYF.

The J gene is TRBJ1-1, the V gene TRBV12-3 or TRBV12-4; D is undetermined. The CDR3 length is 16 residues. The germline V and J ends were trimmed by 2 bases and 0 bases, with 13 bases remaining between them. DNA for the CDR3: TGTGCCAGCAGTTTAAGGGCCCCGTCAGTGAACACTGAAGCTTTCTTT. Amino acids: CASSLRAPSVNTEAFF.

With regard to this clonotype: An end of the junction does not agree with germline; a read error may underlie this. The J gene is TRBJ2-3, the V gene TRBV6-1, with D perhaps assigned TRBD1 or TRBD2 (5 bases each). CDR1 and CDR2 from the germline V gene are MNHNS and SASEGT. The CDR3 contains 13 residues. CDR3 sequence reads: CVTGLRAKDTQFF. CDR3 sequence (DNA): TGCGTCACGGGGCTGCGAGCCAAAGACACGCAGTTTTTT.

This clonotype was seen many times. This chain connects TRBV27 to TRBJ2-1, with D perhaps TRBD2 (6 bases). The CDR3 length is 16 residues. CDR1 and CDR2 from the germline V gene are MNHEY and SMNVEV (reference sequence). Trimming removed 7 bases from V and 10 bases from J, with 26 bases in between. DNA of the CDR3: TGTGCCAGCACCGAACTCGGGACTTCGAGCCCGGGCGAGCAGTTCTTC. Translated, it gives CASTELGTSSPGEQFF.

The CDR3 protein is CSEKSASTDTQYF. The CDR3, as DNA: TGCAGTGAAAAGTCCGCTTCCACAGATACGCAGTATTTT. The chain joins TRBV20-1 to TRBJ2-3, with D hard to call. CDR1 DFQATT and CDR2 SNEGSKA come from the germline V gene (reference sequence). The CDR3 length is 13 residues. The V and J ends lost 7 bases and 2 bases respectively, with 13 bases between them.